This T cell receptor (beta chain) was identified during a study of OX40 agonist ivuxolimab in advanced cancers. Study information: With a range of roughly 20 to 79, age averaged approximately 64 years, and 65% to 90% were male. Earlier anti-PD-1, anti-PD-L1 or anti-CTLA-4 therapy was permitted; about 38% had received some.

There are 13 residues in the CDR3. V dropped 4 bases and J dropped 4 bases, with 8 bases sitting between them. CDR1 is SGHNT and CDR2 is YENEEA in the germline V gene. This clone was recorded only once. The antigen remains undetermined. Libraries were prepared by immunoSEQ multiplex PCR; TCRdb keeps only in-frame clonotypes and omits some of them. The sample lists some 30,000 clones, around nine tenths seen once, with about 4.9% in the top ten. Study findings and constraints: Clonal expansion from baseline to week 6 occurred in both CD4+ and CD8+ T cells.

The gene calls are TRBV11-3 and TRBJ2-1, with D possibly TRBD1 on 6 matching bases. Source: CD4+ or CD8+ T cells sorted from blood, taken in a trial of the OX40 agonist ivuxolimab. This receptor was identified in an adult with an advanced solid tumor such as melanoma, head and neck, liver or kidney cancer. The CDR3 region has the DNA TGTGCCAGCAGCTCTGGGACATACAATGAGCAGTTCTTC. It specifies CASSSGTYNEQFF.